The 17 T cell receptor beta chains in this list originate from one sample, sequenced in a study of shared T cell receptors in the human thymus. The protocol was immunoSEQ multiplex PCR, while the TCRdb copy is restricted to in-frame clones and leaves out a portion. The repertoire holds hundreds of thousands of clones, with around 78% as singletons. Another study also made use of these data, one on human thymus T cells.

Material: thymocytes. The receptors stem from a boy under two years old with a congenital heart defect.

The V call is TRBV11-3, the J call TRBJ1-2; the match to TRBD1 covers 7 bases. V dropped 4 bases and J dropped 8; count of bases not matched to a gene: 10. The CDR3 runs 14 residues. Germline V gene data show CDR1 as SGHNT and CDR2 as YENEEA. The CDR3 sequence: CASSSETGYGGYTF. CDR3 sequence (DNA): TGTGCCAGCAGCTCCGAGACAGGGTACGGCGGCTACACCTTC.

The rearrangement uses TRBV15 and TRBJ2-3; 16 bases line up with TRBD2. The CDR3 extends over 21 amino acids. The V segment lost 2 bases and the J segment 1 base; nucleotides outside the gene matches: 12. Looked up from germline, CDR1 is LNHNV and CDR2 is YYDKDF (reference sequence). CDR3 coding DNA: TGTGCCACCAGCAGACAAGTCATGGGACTAGCGGGAGGGCCAGGCACAGATACGCAGTATTTT. Protein: CATSRQVMGLAGGPGTDTQYF.

V is TRBV28 and J is TRBJ2-1; D is possibly TRBD2 (5 bases). CDR1 and CDR2 (germline): MDHEN, SYDVKM. The CDR3 is 11 residues long. V was trimmed by 6 bases and J by 9 bases, leaving 9 bases between them. This CDR3 is CASRGEGEQFF. In DNA form, the CDR3 reads TGTGCCAGCAGGGGAGAAGGTGAGCAGTTCTTC.

The chain is built from TRBV27 and TRBJ2-7; D may be TRBD2 (6 bases). This CDR3 has 15 residues. CDR1 and CDR2 (germline): MNHEY, SMNVEV (reference sequence). V was cut by 7 bases and J by 6 bases, with 22 bases left in between. The chain's CDR3 is CASTLSGVREAEQYF. The CDR3 DNA is TGTGCCAGCACCCTGTCCGGTGTCAGGGAGGCCGAGCAGTACTTC.

This clone was detected only a few times. This sequence joins TRBV27 and TRBJ2-2; 8 bases agree with TRBD2. CDR3 length equals 15 residues. V dropped 6 bases and J dropped 6; count of bases not matched to a gene: 9. Germline values: CDR1 MNHEY, CDR2 SMNVEV (reference sequence). This CDR3 is CASRSKTSAPGELFF. CDR3 DNA sequence: TGTGCCAGCAGATCCAAGACTAGCGCTCCCGGGGAGCTGTTTTTT.

J is TRBJ2-7 and V is TRBV28, with D possibly being TRBD2 (6 bases). This CDR3 comprises 14 residues. Germline CDR1 and CDR2: MDHEN and SYDVKM. Deletions cut 3 bases from V and 12 bases from J, with 21 bases between. CDR3 amino acids: CASSFHRGGSCWYF. Written as DNA, the CDR3 is TGTGCCAGCAGTTTCCATAGGGGAGGCTCCTGCTGGTACTTC.

Points on this clone: One end of the junction does not line up with germline, which may come from a read error. The V call is TRBV29-1, the J call TRBJ2-2; D may be TRBD2 (5 bases). The CDR3 runs to 13 residues. Germline CDR1 SQVTM, CDR2 ANQGSEA. The CDR3 DNA follows: TGCAGCGTTGAGAGAGGGAACCCCGGGGAGCTGTTTTTT. As protein: CSVERGNPGELFF.

The chain joins TRBV5-4 to TRBJ2-7; a weak D match, TRBD1 (6 bases). CDR1 and CDR2 from the germline V gene are SGHNT and YYREEE (reference sequence). The CDR3 is made up of 14 amino acids. With 4 bases removed from V and 1 base from J, the gap between germline ends came to 12 bases. CDR3 amino acids: CASSRRDTSYEQYF. As DNA, the CDR3 is TGTGCCAGCAGCCGTCGGGACACTTCCTACGAGCAGTACTTC.

The chain links TRBV15 to TRBJ2-3; 9 bases match TRBD2. With V trimmed by 1 base and J by 4 bases, 15 bases remained unmatched. There are 19 residues in the CDR3. CDR1 is LNHNV and CDR2 is YYDKDF in the germline V gene (reference sequence). This chain's CDR3 is CATSRGIWVGLASPDTQYF. In nucleotides, the CDR3 is TGTGCCACCAGCAGAGGTATTTGGGTCGGACTAGCGTCCCCAGATACGCAGTATTTT.

J is TRBJ1-1 and V is TRBV27; D perhaps matches TRBD1 (6 bases). Germline assignment: CDR1 MNHEY and CDR2 SMNVEV (reference sequence). Trimming took off 6 bases at V and 0 bases at J, with 32 bases between the two ends. The CDR3 runs to 21 residues. The CDR3 DNA is TGTGCCAGCAGGATCGCCGCCCGGGGGGCCCTAGTTCGCGGAATGAACACTGAAGCTTTCTTT. It is translated as CASRIAARGALVRGMNTEAFF.

V and J are TRBV27 and TRBJ2-1; TRBD1 is a possible D gene (5 bases). The CDR3 length is 16 residues. The germline V gene encodes CDR1 MNHEY and CDR2 SMNVEV (reference sequence). The V end was cut by 5 bases, the J end by 7 bases, with 21 bases between. This chain's CDR3 is CASSPPARGVRNEQFF. The CDR3 coding sequence is TGTGCCAGCAGTCCCCCTGCAAGGGGCGTAAGGAATGAGCAGTTCTTC.

This sequence joins TRBV21-1 and TRBJ2-2; the table names TRBD1, a call not compared with the DNA. TRBV21-1 is assigned pseudogene status. The CDR3 loop spans 20 amino acids. DNA for the CDR3: TGTGCCAGCAGCAAAGCGCTTTATAGCAGGGGACAGGCGAACACCGGGGAGCTGTTTTTT. Translating it yields CASSKALYSRGQANTGELFF.

This chain uses TRBV7-2 with TRBJ1-1; possible D gene TRBD1, 6 bases. V lost 2 bases and J 3 bases, leaving 16 bases between the germline ends. Germline-derived CDR1 and CDR2 are SGHTA and FQGNSA. The CDR3 has 16 residues. CDR3: CASSLRSRGSHTEAFF. The CDR3 nucleotides read TGTGCCAGCAGCTTACGGAGTAGGGGGTCGCACACTGAAGCTTTCTTT. Filled out from reference TRBV7-2 and TRBJ1-1, the complete variable domain reads GAGVSQSPSNKVTEKGKDVELRCDPISGHTALYWYRQSLGQGLEFLIYFQGNSAPDKSGLPSDRFSAERTGGSVSTLTIQRTQQEDSAVYLCASSLRSRGSHTEAFFGQGTRLTVV.

V is TRBV5-4 and J is TRBJ2-1; 8 bases align to TRBD2. This CDR3 contains 16 residues. The V segment lost 0 bases and the J segment 6 bases; nucleotides outside the gene matches: 8. Germline V gene lookup returns CDR1 SGHNT and CDR2 YYREEE (reference sequence). CDR3 DNA sequence: TGTGCCAGCAGCTTGGAGGCGGGAGGAATTGGCAATGAGCAGTTCTTC. It is translated as CASSLEAGGIGNEQFF.

This clone was seen more than once but under ten times. The V and J genes are TRBV11-3 and TRBJ2-7; a weak D match, TRBD1 (6 bases). This CDR3 spans 16 amino acids. Germline values: CDR1 SGHNT, CDR2 YENEEA. Trimming stripped 1 base from V and 6 bases from J, with 19 bases between. DNA of the CDR3: TGTGCCAGCAGCTTAGTGGAGACCTACCAACAGGGCGAGCAGTACTTC. Its translation: CASSLVETYQQGEQYF.

This clone was seen only a few times. The chain recombines TRBV28 with TRBJ2-2, with D possibly matching TRBD2 (6 bases). The CDR3 contains 15 residues. CDR1 and CDR2 (germline): MDHEN, SYDVKM. V lost 7 bases and J 5 bases, leaving 17 bases between the germline ends. This chain's CDR3 is CASKAAAEGTGELFF. The CDR3, as DNA: TGTGCCAGCAAAGCGGCCGCGGAGGGGACCGGGGAGCTGTTTTTT.

This chain uses TRBV4-2 with TRBJ2-1; TRBD2 matches 8 bases. Per the germline V gene, CDR1 is LGHNA and CDR2 is YNFKEQ. This CDR3 is built from 18 residues. Losses at the gene ends were 4 bases for V and 1 base for J; bases not matched to a gene: 12. DNA of the CDR3: TGTGCCAGCAGCCCCCATGGGCGGGAGGAGTATTCCTACAATGAGCAGTTCTTC. This encodes CASSPHGREEYSYNEQFF.